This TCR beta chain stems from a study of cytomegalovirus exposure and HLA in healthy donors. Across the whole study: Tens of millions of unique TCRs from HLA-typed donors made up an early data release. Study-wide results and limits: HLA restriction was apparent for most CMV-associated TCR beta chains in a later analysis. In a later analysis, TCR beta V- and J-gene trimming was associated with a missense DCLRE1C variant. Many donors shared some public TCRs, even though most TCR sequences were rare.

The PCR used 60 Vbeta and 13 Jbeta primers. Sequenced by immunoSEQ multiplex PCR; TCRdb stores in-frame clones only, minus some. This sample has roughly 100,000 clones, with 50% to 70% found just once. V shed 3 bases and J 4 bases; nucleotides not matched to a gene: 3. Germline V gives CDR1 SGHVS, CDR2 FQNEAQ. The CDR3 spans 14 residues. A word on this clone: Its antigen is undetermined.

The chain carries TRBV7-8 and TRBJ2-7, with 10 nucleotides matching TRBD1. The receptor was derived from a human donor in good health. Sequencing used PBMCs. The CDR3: CASSFDRGPYEQYF. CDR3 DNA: TGTGCCAGCAGCTTTGACAGGGGGCCTTACGAGCAGTACTTC. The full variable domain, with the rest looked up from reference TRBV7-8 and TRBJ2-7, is GAGVSQSPRYKVAKRGQDVALRCDPISGHVSLFWYQQALGQGPEFLTYFQNEAQLDKSGLPSDRFFAERPEGSVSTLKIQRTQQEDSAVYLCASSFDRGPYEQYFGPGTRLTVT.